This TCR beta chain was recovered during a study of cytomegalovirus exposure and HLA in healthy donors. PCR employed 60 Vbeta and 13 Jbeta primers. TCRdb's copy holds only in-frame clones and misses some; the assay was immunoSEQ multiplex PCR. In total, the table holds under 250,000 clones. Deletions cut 5 bases from V and 14 bases from J, with 16 bases between. CDR1 is DFQATT and CDR2 is SNEGSKA in the germline V gene (reference sequence). This CDR3 has 11 amino acids. The V gene is TRBV20-1, the J gene TRBJ2-1; a weak D match, TRBD1 (6 bases). Sequenced: PBMCs. The receptor was derived from a girl under 10 years old in good health and CMV-seropositive. The CDR3 DNA sequence: TGCAGTGCTCAAGAGACAGGTTTCGAGTTCTTC. Its translation: CSAQETGFEFF.